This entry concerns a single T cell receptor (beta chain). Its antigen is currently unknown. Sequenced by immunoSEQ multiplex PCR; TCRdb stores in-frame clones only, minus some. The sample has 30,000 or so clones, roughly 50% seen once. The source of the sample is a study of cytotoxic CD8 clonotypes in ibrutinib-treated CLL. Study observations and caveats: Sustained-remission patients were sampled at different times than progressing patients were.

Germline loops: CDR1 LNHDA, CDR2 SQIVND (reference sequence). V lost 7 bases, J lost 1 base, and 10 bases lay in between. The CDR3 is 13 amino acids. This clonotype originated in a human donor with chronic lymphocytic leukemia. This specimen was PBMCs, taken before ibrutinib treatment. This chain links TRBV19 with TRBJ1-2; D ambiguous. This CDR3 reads CASKTEYNYGYTF. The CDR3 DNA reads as TGTGCCAGTAAAACAGAATATAACTATGGCTACACCTTC. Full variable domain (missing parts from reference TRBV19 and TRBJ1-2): DGGITQSPKYLFRKEGQNVTLSCEQNLNHDAMYWYRQDPGQGLRLIYYSQIVNDFQKGDIAEGYSVSREKKESFPLTVTSAQKNPTAFYLCASKTEYNYGYTFGSGTRLTVV.